Included here is one T cell receptor beta chain sequence, with context. Clones were sequenced by immunoSEQ multiplex PCR, and TCRdb holds only the in-frame ones, with some missing. This sample has about 22,000 clones, with about 81% found just once. The sample is drawn from a study of T cells in narcolepsy. Deletions cut 8 bases from V and 1 base from J, with 13 bases between. The CDR3 totals 14 residues. Germline CDR1 is KGHSH and CDR2 is LQKENI. The chain carries TRBV18 and TRBJ2-3; D call uncertain. Sequences were obtained from memory (CD45RA-) CD4+ T cells from blood. The TCR originated in a human donor in good health. The CDR3 here is CASHQQRGTDTQYF. DNA for the CDR3: TGTGCCAGCCACCAACAAAGGGGCACAGATACGCAGTATTTT.